These 30 T cell receptor beta chains came from one sample sequenced in a study of identical twins. Each CDR3 protein is one row after TCRdb ran MiXCR on the 5' RACE reads. The repertoire holds about 900,000 distinct CDR3 sequences, with 10% to 15% as singletons. The sample also formed part of further work on yellow fever vaccine responses in identical twins.

Material for sequencing was PBMCs. The source is a young woman in good health.

This clonotype was counted between two and nine times. The chain joins TRBV27 to TRBJ2-1, with D perhaps matching TRBD1 (6 bases). Between the trimmed V and J ends, which lost 2 bases and 10 bases, there was a span of 15 bases. Germline CDR1 is MNHEY and CDR2 is SMNVEV (reference sequence). CDR3 length: 14 amino acids. CDR3 region: CASSLTVTGWEQFF. CDR3 DNA: TGTGCCAGCAGTTTAACGGTAACAGGGTGGGAGCAGTTCTTC.

This clonotype was counted only a few times. The chain is built from TRBV28 and TRBJ2-1; 14 nucleotides match TRBD2. This CDR3 region has 16 residues. The germline V gene encodes CDR1 MDHEN and CDR2 SYDVKM. V was pared by 5 bases and J by 11 bases, with 11 bases of the junction left unmatched. CDR3 region: CASSPQPGLAGEKQFF. The CDR3, as DNA: TGTGCCAGCAGTCCACAACCGGGACTAGCGGGGGAAAAGCAGTTCTTC.

The chain uses TRBV6-1 and TRBJ2-1; 7 nucleotides align to TRBD2. V was pared by 7 bases and J by 0 bases, with 12 bases of the junction left unmatched. The CDR3 is 17 amino acids. Germline V gene lookup returns CDR1 MNHNS and CDR2 SASEGT. The CDR3 protein is CASKRREGSSSYNEQFF. The CDR3 DNA is TGTGCCAGCAAGAGGAGGGAGGGGTCCTCCTCCTACAATGAGCAGTTCTTC.

The rearrangement links TRBV27 to TRBJ1-6, with 8 bases aligning to TRBD1. The CDR3 extends over 14 amino acids. CDR1 is MNHEY, CDR2 SMNVEV, per germline (reference sequence). V lost 5 bases, J lost 5 bases, and 2 bases stayed unmatched. This CDR3 reads CASSRDRHNSPLHF. Written as DNA, the CDR3 is TGTGCCAGCAGTCGGGACAGGCATAATTCACCCCTCCACTTT.

This clonotype occurred once. The chain uses TRBV12-3 or TRBV12-4 and TRBJ1-6; D is unresolved. The CDR3 loop spans 13 amino acids. Trimming shortened V by 5 bases and J by 12 bases, and 14 bases separated the two germline ends. CDR3 protein: CASSTEGLGPLHF. The CDR3 nucleotides read TGTGCCAGCAGTACCGAGGGCCTAGGACCCCTCCACTTT.

The CDR3 sequence: CASSVDFDPQYF. The CDR3 bases are TGTGCCAGCAGCGTGGACTTTGATCCGCAGTATTTT. The gene calls are TRBV9 and TRBJ2-3; TRBD2 is a possible D gene (5 bases). Trimming removed 2 bases at V and 10 bases at J, with 11 bases between. CDR1 and CDR2 (germline): SGDLS, YYNGEE. The CDR3 covers 12 residues.

The sample holds many counts of this clonotype. The CDR3 loop is CASTMGIYRGNTGELFF. CDR3 sequence (DNA): TGTGCCAGCACCATGGGGATTTATCGGGGCAACACCGGGGAGCTGTTTTTT. The chain uses TRBV3-1 and TRBJ2-2, with D possibly being TRBD1 or TRBD2 (5 bases each). CDR1 is LGHDT and CDR2 is YNNKEL in the germline V gene (reference sequence). The CDR3 totals 17 residues. V dropped 7 bases and J dropped 2 bases, with 20 bases sitting between them.

This clonotype was picked up a small number of times. V usage is TRBV20-1 and J usage is TRBJ1-1; 8 bases align to TRBD1. There are 14 residues in the CDR3. Germline V lookup: CDR1 DFQATT, CDR2 SNEGSKA (reference sequence). J gave up 1 base and V 5 bases, and 6 bases lay outside the gene matches. As DNA, the CDR3 is TGCAGTGCTGACAGGGGAGGGTGGAACACTGAAGCTTTCTTT. Amino acids: CSADRGGWNTEAFF.

The rearrangement joins TRBV12-3 or TRBV12-4 to TRBJ2-2; no clear D. Trimming shortened V by 3 bases and J by 6 bases, and 8 bases separated the two germline ends. The CDR3 loop spans 13 amino acids. Here the CDR3 reads CASSFTLSGELFF. CDR3 bases: TGTGCCAGCAGTTTTACTCTGTCCGGGGAGCTGTTTTTT.

The rearrangement uses TRBV12-3 or TRBV12-4 and TRBJ2-1; D remains unclear. The CDR3 length is 11 residues. The V and J ends lost 4 bases and 9 bases respectively, with 7 bases between them. CDR3 loop: CASSYRVEQFF. In DNA, the CDR3 is TGTGCCAGCAGTTACAGAGTTGAGCAGTTCTTC.

This clonotype was found a few times. The V gene is TRBV19, the J gene TRBJ2-7, with 11 bases aligning to TRBD2. The CDR3 contains 13 residues. The germline V gene has CDR1 LNHDA and CDR2 SQIVND (reference sequence). With V trimmed by 1 base and J by 7 bases, 0 bases remained unmatched. CDR3 residues: CASSIVAGGEQYF. The CDR3 DNA follows: TGTGCCAGTAGTATAGTAGCGGGAGGGGAGCAGTACTTC.

The chain combines TRBV2 with TRBJ1-2; 8 bases map to TRBD1. CDR1 and CDR2 (germline): SNHLY, FYNNEI. Trimming took 6 bases from V and 3 from J; bases not matched to a gene: 6. The CDR3 consists of 14 residues. CDR3 nucleotides: TGTGCCAGCAGCGGAGACAGGGGCCACTATGGCTACACCTTC. It specifies CASSGDRGHYGYTF.

This clonotype was observed once. The CDR3 reads CASSGTRQNNQPQHF. The DNA for the CDR3 is TGTGCCAGCAGTGGGACCCGACAGAACAATCAGCCCCAGCATTTT. The V and J genes are TRBV2 and TRBJ1-5; possible D gene TRBD1, 5 bases. The CDR3 runs to 15 residues. Germline values: CDR1 SNHLY, CDR2 FYNNEI. Between the trimmed V and J ends, which lost 4 bases and 3 bases, there was a span of 13 bases.

This clonotype was seen a handful of times. The V call is TRBV7-9, the J call TRBJ2-2; D unclear. Trimming stripped 1 base from V and 2 bases from J, with 8 bases between. This CDR3 region has 15 residues. Germline V gene sequence: CDR1 SEHNR, CDR2 FQNEAQ (reference sequence). DNA of the CDR3: TGTGCCAGCAGCTTAGGGCCCCATAACACCGGGGAGCTGTTTTTT. Translating gives CASSLGPHNTGELFF.

This clonotype was found a few times. The chain joins TRBV3-1 to TRBJ2-1; perhaps D is TRBD1 or TRBD2 (5 bases each). The CDR3 sequence is 14 residues long. Germline loops: CDR1 LGHDT, CDR2 YNNKEL (reference sequence). Trimming removed 8 bases at V and 12 bases at J, with 23 bases between. In DNA form, the CDR3 reads TGTGCCAGCGAGCGTCGAGGGGACGCCGATGCGCAGTTCTTC. Its translation: CASERRGDADAQFF.

This clonotype was picked up a small number of times. The V gene is TRBV12-3 or TRBV12-4, the J gene TRBJ2-3; 13 nucleotides match TRBD2. The CDR3 spans 20 residues. The ends lost 3 bases at V and 3 bases at J; junction bases unmatched: 15. The CDR3 DNA sequence: TGTGCCAGCAGTTTTCCAAGTCGACTAGCGGGGGGAACACGGACAGATACGCAGTATTTT. Translating it yields CASSFPSRLAGGTRTDTQYF.

Written as DNA, the CDR3 is TGTGCCAGCAGCTTAGTTGACAGGGTCACGGAGACCCAGTACTTC. Translation gives CASSLVDRVTETQYF. This sequence joins TRBV7-2 and TRBJ2-5; 7 positions match TRBD1. V shed 1 base, J shed 5 bases, and the junction held 7 bases outside the gene matches. CDR1 SGHTA and CDR2 FQGNSA come from the germline V gene. The CDR3 is made up of 15 amino acids.

This clonotype appeared many times. This rearrangement joins TRBV2 to TRBJ1-5; D perhaps matches TRBD1 (5 bases). This CDR3 contains 13 residues. V lost 11 bases to trimming and J lost 2 bases, with 13 bases between them. Germline CDR1 reads SNHLY; CDR2 reads FYNNEI. Here the CDR3 reads CASSGTGNQPQHF. CDR3 DNA: TGTGCCTCCTCCGGGACGGGCAATCAGCCCCAGCATTTT.

The chain uses TRBV9 and TRBJ1-1, with D perhaps TRBD1 (5 bases). CDR1 and CDR2 from the germline V gene are SGDLS and YYNGEE. This CDR3 is 18 amino acids long. V was clipped by 0 bases and J by 4 bases, with 22 bases between them. CDR3 region: CASSVGGRGAGLGTEAFF. The CDR3 nucleotides are TGTGCCAGCAGCGTAGGGGGTCGCGGGGCCGGTTTAGGCACTGAAGCTTTCTTT.

This clonotype was detected ten times or more. The CDR3 DNA sequence: TGTGCCAGCAGTTCAGGGTCACCCCTCCACTTT. Translation gives CASSSGSPLHF. The genes are TRBV12-3 or TRBV12-4 and TRBJ1-6; D might be TRBD1 (5 bases). The CDR3 is made up of 11 amino acids. V gave up 4 bases and J gave up 10 bases, with 5 bases separating them.

This chain links TRBV7-9 with TRBJ2-3; D gene uncertain. Germline assignment: CDR1 SEHNR and CDR2 FQNEAQ (reference sequence). This CDR3 region has 14 residues. The ends were cut back, 5 bases at V and 2 bases at J, with 11 bases in the middle. The CDR3 loop reads CASSHTRITDTQYF. Here the CDR3 DNA reads TGTGCCAGCAGCCACACGAGAATCACAGATACGCAGTATTTT.

With respect to this clonotype: Sequence at one end of the junction differs from germline and may be a read error. This sequence joins TRBV7-9 and TRBJ1-2; 8 bases agree with TRBD1. The CDR3 runs to 16 residues. Germline V gives CDR1 SEHNR, CDR2 FQNEAQ (reference sequence). CDR3 nucleotides: TGTGCCAGCAGTTTAGCCCGGGACAGGCAAAACTATGGCTACACCTTC. Translation gives CASSLARDRQNYGYTF.

V and J are TRBV27 and TRBJ2-7; 8 nucleotides agree with TRBD1. The CDR3 is 15 residues long. With 6 bases clipped from V and 2 bases from J, the junction kept 9 bases outside the gene matches. The germline gives CDR1 MNHEY, CDR2 SMNVEV (reference sequence). The CDR3 sequence: CASSRIRTGPYEQYF. The CDR3 DNA reads as TGTGCCAGCAGCCGAATTAGGACAGGGCCCTACGAGCAGTACTTC.

The V call is TRBV7-9, the J call TRBJ2-1; 14 bases agree with TRBD2. This CDR3 has 17 residues. The germline V gene has CDR1 SEHNR and CDR2 FQNEAQ (reference sequence). Losses at the gene ends were 4 bases for V and 9 bases for J; bases not matched to a gene: 11. DNA for the CDR3: TGTGCCAGCAGCTCCACCCCGACTAGCGGGGGGGCCTTTGAGCAGTTCTTC. This gives the protein CASSSTPTSGGAFEQFF.

This clonotype was picked up a small number of times. The chain links TRBV20-1 to TRBJ2-3, with TRBD2 matching over 14 bases. Trimming cost V 1 base and J 2 bases; bases outside gene matches: 5. Germline V CDR1 and CDR2: DFQATT, SNEGSKA (reference sequence). The CDR3 sequence is 17 residues long. Written as DNA, the CDR3 is TGCAGTGCTAGAGGACTAGCGGGAGGGCCGGACACAGATACGCAGTATTTT. This sequence encodes CSARGLAGGPDTDTQYF.

This clonotype was found many times. The rearrangement joins TRBV12-3 or TRBV12-4 to TRBJ2-1; 13 bases line up with TRBD2. The CDR3 runs 15 residues. The J segment lost 6 bases and the V segment lost 6 bases, leaving 5 bases of the junction unmatched. This chain's CDR3 is CASRSRTSGGNEQFF. DNA for the CDR3: TGTGCCAGCAGATCCAGGACTAGCGGGGGCAATGAGCAGTTCTTC.

This clonotype has at least ten counts. This chain connects TRBV3-1 to TRBJ1-5, with D unclear. This CDR3 has 13 residues. Trimming took 6 bases from V and 0 from J, leaving 6 bases between them. In germline, CDR1 is LGHDT, CDR2 YNNKEL (reference sequence). DNA of the CDR3: TGTGCCAGCAGTTGGGGTAGCAATCAGCCCCAGCATTTT. Its translation: CASSWGSNQPQHF.

Many counts were recorded for this clonotype. The chain links TRBV3-1 to TRBJ2-5; D is possibly TRBD2 (5 bases). This CDR3 is 14 amino acids long. V was pared by 1 base and J by 3 bases, with 9 bases between. CDR1 is LGHDT and CDR2 is YNNKEL in the germline V gene (reference sequence). The CDR3 DNA reads as TGTGCCAGCAGCCAAGGACTACTCAAAGAGACCCAGTACTTC. Residues: CASSQGLLKETQYF.

This sequence joins TRBV19 and TRBJ1-1; TRBD1 might be the D (5 bases). V was clipped by 10 bases and J by 6 bases, with 15 bases between them. Germline V lookup: CDR1 LNHDA, CDR2 SQIVND (reference sequence). The CDR3 sequence is 12 residues long. The CDR3 DNA sequence: TGTGCCACCAAGGGGCCCTTACCTGAAGCTTTCTTT. Its protein is CATKGPLPEAFF.

This clonotype was recorded only once. The CDR3 is CASSFRATFDGEKLFF. The CDR3 DNA follows: TGTGCCAGCAGTTTCAGGGCCACGTTCGATGGTGAAAAACTGTTTTTT. This chain connects TRBV28 to TRBJ1-4; D possibly corresponds to TRBD1 (5 bases). The CDR3 spans 16 residues. V was shortened by 3 bases and J by 7 bases, with 18 bases between the two germline ends. The V gene's germline CDR1 is MDHEN and CDR2 SYDVKM.